This T cell receptor (beta chain) was captured in a study of blood T cell repertoires in COVID-19. In the study's own analysis: Cell counts per sample came from amplifying reference gene primers. The assay was immunoSEQ multiplex PCR, and TCRdb's table has in-frame clones only and misses some. V, J and clone size are those of that table, while D and trimming were read from the DNA. The sample carries roughly 53,000 clones, 85% to 90% recorded once. Sequencing was performed on peripheral blood. The TCR was taken from a human donor in a cohort sampled during active COVID-19.

CDR3 sequence: CASSESRGRTEAFF. In nucleotides, the CDR3 is TGTGCCAGCAGTGAAAGCAGGGGGCGGACTGAAGCTTTCTTT. The rearrangement uses TRBV2 and TRBJ1-1; 8 nucleotides match TRBD1. The CDR3 is 14 amino acids. The V segment lost 2 bases and the J segment 5 bases; nucleotides outside the gene matches: 4. Per the germline V gene, CDR1 is SNHLY and CDR2 is FYNNEI.